Listed here are 6 T cell receptor beta chains from one sample, sequenced in a study of cytomegalovirus exposure and HLA in healthy donors. The study ran its PCR with 60 Vbeta and 13 Jbeta primers. The method was immunoSEQ multiplex PCR; TCRdb's version includes in-frame clones alone and lacks a portion of them. The sample has more than 150,000 clones; about four fifths are singletons. Sequencing used PBMCs. The receptors here all came from a boy under 18 in good health and CMV-seronegative.

V usage is TRBV30 and J usage is TRBJ2-6; 11 bases align to TRBD1. This CDR3 has 18 residues. Trimming at V came to 2 bases and at J to 2 bases, leaving 8 bases not matched to a gene. Looked up from germline, CDR1 is GTSNPN and CDR2 is SVGIG (reference sequence). The CDR3 here is CAWSPPDRGRAGANVLTF. Written as DNA, the CDR3 is TGTGCCTGGAGTCCCCCGGACAGGGGGCGAGCTGGGGCCAACGTCCTGACTTTC.

The rearrangement joins TRBV2 to TRBJ1-2; D might be TRBD1 (6 bases). The ends were cut back, 3 bases at V and 4 bases at J, with 9 bases in the middle. The V gene's germline CDR1 is SNHLY and CDR2 FYNNEI. The CDR3 totals 13 residues. The CDR3 sequence is CASSEDSFYGYTF. The CDR3 DNA reads as TGTGCCAGCAGTGAGGACAGCTTCTATGGCTACACCTTC.

The rearrangement links TRBV6-1 to TRBJ2-5; 10 positions agree with TRBD1. The CDR3 runs 15 residues. J lost 5 bases, V lost 5 bases, and 8 bases had no gene match. Germline CDR1 is MNHNS and CDR2 is SASEGT. The chain's CDR3 is CASSLTGGLLETQYF. DNA for the CDR3: TGTGCCAGCAGTTTGACAGGGGGCTTACTTGAGACCCAGTACTTC.

J is TRBJ1-3 and V is TRBV11-3; no reliable D call. Germline V lookup: CDR1 SGHNT, CDR2 YENEEA. The CDR3 is made up of 14 amino acids. The germline V and J ends were trimmed by 5 bases and 0 bases, with 8 bases remaining between them. Written as DNA, the CDR3 is TGTGCCAGCAGCCCAGGTGGCTCTGGAAACACCATATATTTT. It yields the protein CASSPGGSGNTIYF. Full variable domain (outside the CDR3, taken from reference TRBV11-3 and TRBJ1-3): EAGVVQSPRYKIIEKKQPVAFWCNPISGHNTLYWYLQNLGQGPELLIRYENEEAVDDSQLPKDRFSAERLKGVDSTLKIQPAELGDSAVYLCASSPGGSGNTIYFGEGSWLTVV.

V usage is TRBV5-1 and J usage is TRBJ2-1; 11 nucleotides match TRBD2. The V gene's germline CDR1 is SGHRS and CDR2 YFSETQ. There are 16 residues in the CDR3. The J segment lost 6 bases and the V segment lost 4 bases, leaving 9 bases of the junction unmatched. The CDR3 DNA is TGCGCCAGCAGCCCGGTGACTAGCGGGACGTCCAATGAGCAGTTCTTC. Translating it yields CASSPVTSGTSNEQFF.

This chain uses TRBV2 with TRBJ1-1, with a possible D match to TRBD1 (5 bases). The V and J ends lost 6 bases and 6 bases respectively, with 11 bases between them. This CDR3 has 12 amino acids. Germline V gene sequence: CDR1 SNHLY, CDR2 FYNNEI. The chain's CDR3 is CASSGDSPEAFF. The CDR3 DNA reads TGTGCCAGCAGCGGAGACAGTCCTGAAGCTTTCTTT.